These T cell receptor beta chains were read from a single sample in a study of siplizumab effects on memory and regulatory T cells. Clones were read by immunoSEQ multiplex PCR, and TCRdb kept only the in-frame ones, dropping some. The profile shows over 100,000 clones, under 95% of them singletons. The sample taken for sequencing was Tregs sorted from blood. The receptors derive from a human donor in good health. Each CDR3 is given with its conserved first and last residue. Each record gives: CDR3 DNA, CDR3 protein, D gene, V gene, J gene, clone size. The D gene is left open where the match is weak. Clone size appears in some rows only: once, few, many, or a class for an expanded clone.

cdr3_nt: TGTGCCAGCAGCTTAGCAGTTAGCGGGGGCACAGATACGCAGTATTTT
cdr3_aa: CASSLAVSGGTDTQYF
d_call: TRBD2
v_call: TRBV7-2
j_call: TRBJ2-3
clone_size: few

cdr3_nt: TGTGCCAGCAGTGCTCGTGGCTCGAGCTCCTACAATGAGCAGTTCTTC
cdr3_aa: CASSARGSSSYNEQFF
d_call: NA
v_call: TRBV2
j_call: TRBJ2-1
clone_size: NA

cdr3_nt: TGTGCCAGCAGCCAGACGCCGGCGGGGGTTTATGGCTACACCTTC
cdr3_aa: CASSQTPAGVYGYTF
d_call: NA
v_call: TRBV7-3
j_call: TRBJ1-2
clone_size: NA

cdr3_nt: TGTGCCAGCTCACGACCGGACGGAAGCTCTGGGGCCAACGTCCTGACTTTC
cdr3_aa: CASSRPDGSSGANVLTF
d_call: NA
v_call: TRBV18
j_call: TRBJ2-6
clone_size: NA

cdr3_nt: TGTGCCAGCAGCCTCGTCGCTGGCACTGAAGCTTTCTTT
cdr3_aa: CASSLVAGTEAFF
d_call: NA
v_call: TRBV7-9
j_call: TRBJ1-1
clone_size: NA

cdr3_nt: TGTGCCAGCAGCTTCAGTGCACTTTACAATGAGCAGTTCTTC
cdr3_aa: CASSFSALYNEQFF
d_call: NA
v_call: TRBV7-2
j_call: TRBJ2-1
clone_size: NA

cdr3_nt: TGTGCCATCGGCCCGCCTTGGGGAGGCTACACCTTC
cdr3_aa: CAIGPPWGGYTF
d_call: NA
v_call: TRBV6-5
j_call: TRBJ1-2
clone_size: NA

cdr3_nt: TGTGCCAGCAGTGAATATCCGGGGACGCAGTATTTT
cdr3_aa: CASSEYPGTQYF
d_call: NA
v_call: TRBV25-1
j_call: TRBJ2-3
clone_size: NA

cdr3_nt: TGTGCCAGTACAATGGGGGGCAATAGCAATCAGCCCCAGCATTTT
cdr3_aa: CASTMGGNSNQPQHF
d_call: NA
v_call: TRBV19
j_call: TRBJ1-5
clone_size: NA

cdr3_nt: TGCGCCAGCAGCTTGGGGCTAGCGTTCAATGAGCAGTTCTTC
cdr3_aa: CASSLGLAFNEQFF
d_call: NA
v_call: TRBV5-1
j_call: TRBJ2-1
clone_size: NA

cdr3_nt: TGTGCCAGCTCACCAAGGGCGGAATCCTACAATGAGCAGTTCTTC
cdr3_aa: CASSPRAESYNEQFF
d_call: NA
v_call: TRBV18
j_call: TRBJ2-1
clone_size: NA

cdr3_nt: TGTGCCAGCAGGGAGGGGTCGAGCGGGAACGGGGAGCTGTTTTTT
cdr3_aa: CASREGSSGNGELFF
d_call: TRBD2
v_call: TRBV7-3
j_call: TRBJ2-2
clone_size: NA

cdr3_nt: TGTGCCAGCAGTGCGCGGGGGGGCCCAGATACGCAGTATTTT
cdr3_aa: CASSARGGPDTQYF
d_call: TRBD2
v_call: TRBV2
j_call: TRBJ2-3
clone_size: NA

cdr3_nt: TGTGCCAGCAGCCCGCGAGTGGGGGGTGGCTACACCTTC
cdr3_aa: CASSPRVGGGYTF
d_call: NA
v_call: TRBV7-9
j_call: TRBJ1-2
clone_size: NA

cdr3_nt: TGTGCCAGCTCTCTTCTAGCGGGGCTTTCCTACGAGCAGTACTTC
cdr3_aa: CASSLLAGLSYEQYF
d_call: TRBD2
v_call: TRBV18
j_call: TRBJ2-7
clone_size: NA

cdr3_nt: TGCGCCAGCAGCCTACTAGCGGGCACCTACGAGCAGTACTTC
cdr3_aa: CASSLLAGTYEQYF
d_call: TRBD2
v_call: TRBV5-1
j_call: TRBJ2-7
clone_size: NA

cdr3_nt: TGTGCCAGCAGTGAAACAGGGCAGCCGGGACGAAACTATGGCTACACCTTC
cdr3_aa: CASSETGQPGRNYGYTF
d_call: NA
v_call: TRBV2
j_call: TRBJ1-2
clone_size: NA

cdr3_nt: TGTGCCAGCAGCTTAGATTGGGGATACAATGAGCAGTTCTTC
cdr3_aa: CASSLDWGYNEQFF
d_call: NA
v_call: TRBV7-9
j_call: TRBJ2-1
clone_size: NA

cdr3_nt: TGCGCCAGCAGCCAGGACCCCGCTGGAAACACCATATATTTT
cdr3_aa: CASSQDPAGNTIYF
d_call: NA
v_call: TRBV5-1
j_call: TRBJ1-3
clone_size: NA

cdr3_nt: TGTGCCAGCAGCGTACAGGCGGGGGGGCCTCATGAGCAGTTCTTC
cdr3_aa: CASSVQAGGPHEQFF
d_call: TRBD2
v_call: TRBV9
j_call: TRBJ2-1
clone_size: once

cdr3_nt: TGCAGCGTTGAGGACTACACTGAAGCTTTCTTT
cdr3_aa: CSVEDYTEAFF
d_call: NA
v_call: TRBV29-1
j_call: TRBJ1-1
clone_size: once

cdr3_nt: TGTGCCAGCAGTTACGCGACAGGTGGCAATCAGCCCCAGCATTTT
cdr3_aa: CASSYATGGNQPQHF
d_call: NA
v_call: TRBV6-6
j_call: TRBJ1-5
clone_size: NA

cdr3_nt: TGTGCCAGCAGTTTCTCACACCGGGGGGACACTGAAGCTTTCTTT
cdr3_aa: CASSFSHRGDTEAFF
d_call: NA
v_call: TRBV27
j_call: TRBJ1-1
clone_size: NA

cdr3_nt: TGTGCCAGCAGTCACGACATCGGGGGGAACATTCAGTACTTC
cdr3_aa: CASSHDIGGNIQYF
d_call: TRBD2
v_call: TRBV6-4
j_call: TRBJ2-4
clone_size: once

cdr3_nt: TGTGCCATCAGTTTAACCGGGACTCCCCAGCATTTT
cdr3_aa: CAISLTGTPQHF
d_call: NA
v_call: TRBV10-3
j_call: TRBJ1-5
clone_size: NA

cdr3_nt: TGTGCCAGCAGAGGGACTAGCTTGCATTTT
cdr3_aa: CASRGTSLHF
d_call: TRBD2
v_call: TRBV6-4
j_call: TRBJ2-3
clone_size: NA

cdr3_nt: TGTGCCAGTAGTATAACCGGGACAGGGAATTCACCCCTCCACTTT
cdr3_aa: CASSITGTGNSPLHF
d_call: TRBD1
v_call: TRBV19
j_call: TRBJ1-6
clone_size: NA

cdr3_nt: TGTGCCAGCAGCCAAGGGGGGACGGGACACCGGTATGGCTACACCTTC
cdr3_aa: CASSQGGTGHRYGYTF
d_call: NA
v_call: TRBV14
j_call: TRBJ1-2
clone_size: NA

cdr3_nt: TGTGCCAGCTCACCATTAACGGGAGAGGAGACCCAGTACTTC
cdr3_aa: CASSPLTGEETQYF
d_call: NA
v_call: TRBV18
j_call: TRBJ2-5
clone_size: NA

cdr3_nt: TGTGCCAGCTCCGTCCCCTTAGCGCAGGCGAACACCGGGGAGCTGTTTTTT
cdr3_aa: CASSVPLAQANTGELFF
d_call: NA
v_call: TRBV18
j_call: TRBJ2-2
clone_size: NA

cdr3_nt: TGTGCCATCAAGGCGCGGATCAATTACAATGAGCAGTTCTTC
cdr3_aa: CAIKARINYNEQFF
d_call: NA
v_call: TRBV10-3
j_call: TRBJ2-1
clone_size: NA

cdr3_nt: TGTGCCAGCAGCGTACGGGGGGGAAGCACAGATACGCAGTATTTT
cdr3_aa: CASSVRGGSTDTQYF
d_call: TRBD2
v_call: TRBV9
j_call: TRBJ2-3
clone_size: NA

cdr3_nt: TGTGCCAGCAGTGAACCGGGACTAGTGCTCTACGAGCAGTACTTC
cdr3_aa: CASSEPGLVLYEQYF
d_call: TRBD2
v_call: TRBV6-1
j_call: TRBJ2-7
clone_size: NA

cdr3_nt: TGCGCCAGCAGACTATTAGGACTAGCGGGGGGGAATGAGCAGTTCTTC
cdr3_aa: CASRLLGLAGGNEQFF
d_call: TRBD2
v_call: TRBV5-1
j_call: TRBJ2-1
clone_size: NA

cdr3_nt: TGCGCCAGCAGCTCGGGACAGACCCTAGCCAAAAACATTCAGTACTTC
cdr3_aa: CASSSGQTLAKNIQYF
d_call: TRBD1
v_call: TRBV5-1
j_call: TRBJ2-4
clone_size: NA

cdr3_nt: TGTGCCACCAGGCAGGGGGGTGGGGCCAACGTCCTGACTTTC
cdr3_aa: CATRQGGGANVLTF
d_call: NA
v_call: TRBV15
j_call: TRBJ2-6
clone_size: once

cdr3_nt: TGTGCCAGCAGCCCAATTGAGGGACCGCGGTACTATGGCTACACCTTC
cdr3_aa: CASSPIEGPRYYGYTF
d_call: NA
v_call: TRBV9
j_call: TRBJ1-2
clone_size: NA

cdr3_nt: TGTGCCAGCAGCTTGTGGCAGAGGAAACATTCACCCCTCCACTTT
cdr3_aa: CASSLWQRKHSPLHF
d_call: NA
v_call: TRBV5-4
j_call: TRBJ1-6
clone_size: NA

cdr3_nt: TGTGCCAGCAGTTTACTAGCCGGGTTCACAGATACGCAGTATTTT
cdr3_aa: CASSLLAGFTDTQYF
d_call: NA
v_call: TRBV27
j_call: TRBJ2-3
clone_size: NA

cdr3_nt: TGTGCCAGCAGATGGATAACAGGGTACAATGAGCAGTTCTTC
cdr3_aa: CASRWITGYNEQFF
d_call: NA
v_call: TRBV5-6
j_call: TRBJ2-1
clone_size: once

cdr3_nt: TGTGCCATCAGTCCCCAGTCAGAGACCCAGTACTTC
cdr3_aa: CAISPQSETQYF
d_call: NA
v_call: TRBV10-3
j_call: TRBJ2-5
clone_size: NA

cdr3_nt: TGTGCCAGCAGTGAAGCGGGGTGGACCCTCGATACGCAGTATTTT
cdr3_aa: CASSEAGWTLDTQYF
d_call: NA
v_call: TRBV6-1
j_call: TRBJ2-3
clone_size: NA

cdr3_nt: TGTGCCAGCTCACCACAAGATACCGGGACGCCAAACTTC
cdr3_aa: CASSPQDTGTPNF
d_call: NA
v_call: TRBV18
j_call: TRBJ1-2
clone_size: NA

cdr3_nt: TGTGCCAGCAGTATAACAGGGAAGACCTACGAGCAGTACTTC
cdr3_aa: CASSITGKTYEQYF
d_call: NA
v_call: TRBV5-5
j_call: TRBJ2-7
clone_size: NA

cdr3_nt: TGTGCCAGCAGTTACCGCGATGAGCAGTTCTTC
cdr3_aa: CASSYRDEQFF
d_call: NA
v_call: TRBV6-5
j_call: TRBJ2-1
clone_size: NA

cdr3_nt: TGTGCCAGCAGCTTAGGACAGGGGGCGCGAGACTATGGCTACACCTTC
cdr3_aa: CASSLGQGARDYGYTF
d_call: TRBD1
v_call: TRBV7-9
j_call: TRBJ1-2
clone_size: NA

cdr3_nt: TGCGCCAGCAGGGCACAGGGAAACAATGAGCAGTTCTTC
cdr3_aa: CASRAQGNNEQFF
d_call: NA
v_call: TRBV10-1
j_call: TRBJ2-1
clone_size: NA

cdr3_nt: TGCAGCGAATCGATCGGACTAGAGCAGTTCTTC
cdr3_aa: CSESIGLEQFF
d_call: NA
v_call: TRBV29-1
j_call: TRBJ2-1
clone_size: NA

cdr3_nt: TGTGCCAGCAGCTTGGACGACAGGGTGATTGGCACTGAAGCTTTCTTT
cdr3_aa: CASSLDDRVIGTEAFF
d_call: TRBD1
v_call: TRBV5-6
j_call: TRBJ1-1
clone_size: few

cdr3_nt: TGTGCCAGCAGTTACCAGAGGGGGCTTGGCTACACCTTC
cdr3_aa: CASSYQRGLGYTF
d_call: TRBD1
v_call: TRBV6-6
j_call: TRBJ1-2
clone_size: NA

cdr3_nt: TGCGCCAGCAGGGGGCAGCGGAACACCGGGGAGCTGTTTTTT
cdr3_aa: CASRGQRNTGELFF
d_call: NA
v_call: TRBV5-1
j_call: TRBJ2-2
clone_size: NA

cdr3_nt: TGTGCCAGCAGCTTAAGGACAGCGAACACCGGGGAGCTGTTTTTT
cdr3_aa: CASSLRTANTGELFF
d_call: NA
v_call: TRBV7-9
j_call: TRBJ2-2
clone_size: NA

cdr3_nt: TGTGCCAGCAGTTACTCCCCGACGAAGGGCAATGAGCAGTTCTTC
cdr3_aa: CASSYSPTKGNEQFF
d_call: NA
v_call: TRBV6-5
j_call: TRBJ2-1
clone_size: NA

cdr3_nt: TGTGCCTGGACCTCGTTTGGCGGACGAAACACTGAAGCTTTCTTT
cdr3_aa: CAWTSFGGRNTEAFF
d_call: NA
v_call: TRBV30
j_call: TRBJ1-1
clone_size: NA

cdr3_nt: TGTGCCAGCAGCTCCACCCCATGGGCGGGAGGAGAGACCCAGTACTTC
cdr3_aa: CASSSTPWAGGETQYF
d_call: TRBD2
v_call: TRBV7-4
j_call: TRBJ2-5
clone_size: NA

cdr3_nt: TGCAGCGAGATCAGGGGGATGGACACTGAAGCTTTCTTT
cdr3_aa: CSEIRGMDTEAFF
d_call: TRBD1
v_call: TRBV29-1
j_call: TRBJ1-1
clone_size: NA

cdr3_nt: TGTGCCAGCAGCCTACACAGGGTAAATGAAAAACTGTTTTTT
cdr3_aa: CASSLHRVNEKLFF
d_call: NA
v_call: TRBV6-5
j_call: TRBJ1-4
clone_size: NA

cdr3_nt: TGTGCCAGCAGTCGGGCGGGGAGACCAAGGGAGACCCAGTACTTC
cdr3_aa: CASSRAGRPRETQYF
d_call: NA
v_call: TRBV27
j_call: TRBJ2-5
clone_size: NA

cdr3_nt: TGTGCCAGCAGAGGCGGGGGGCCTTTCACAGATACGCAGTATTTT
cdr3_aa: CASRGGGPFTDTQYF
d_call: TRBD2
v_call: TRBV2
j_call: TRBJ2-3
clone_size: NA